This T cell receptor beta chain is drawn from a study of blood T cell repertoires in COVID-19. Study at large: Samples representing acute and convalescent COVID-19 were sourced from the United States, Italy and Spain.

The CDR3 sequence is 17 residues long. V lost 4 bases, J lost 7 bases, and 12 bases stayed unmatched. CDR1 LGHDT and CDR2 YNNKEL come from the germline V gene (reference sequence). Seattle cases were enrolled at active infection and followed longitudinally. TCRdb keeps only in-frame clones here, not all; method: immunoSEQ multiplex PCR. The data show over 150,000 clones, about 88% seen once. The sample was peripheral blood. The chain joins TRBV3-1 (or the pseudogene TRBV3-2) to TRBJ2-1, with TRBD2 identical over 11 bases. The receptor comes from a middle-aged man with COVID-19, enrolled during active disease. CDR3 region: CASSLLLLAGGPNEQFF. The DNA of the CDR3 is TGTGCCAGCAGCCTCCTCCTTCTAGCGGGGGGTCCAAATGAGCAGTTCTTC.